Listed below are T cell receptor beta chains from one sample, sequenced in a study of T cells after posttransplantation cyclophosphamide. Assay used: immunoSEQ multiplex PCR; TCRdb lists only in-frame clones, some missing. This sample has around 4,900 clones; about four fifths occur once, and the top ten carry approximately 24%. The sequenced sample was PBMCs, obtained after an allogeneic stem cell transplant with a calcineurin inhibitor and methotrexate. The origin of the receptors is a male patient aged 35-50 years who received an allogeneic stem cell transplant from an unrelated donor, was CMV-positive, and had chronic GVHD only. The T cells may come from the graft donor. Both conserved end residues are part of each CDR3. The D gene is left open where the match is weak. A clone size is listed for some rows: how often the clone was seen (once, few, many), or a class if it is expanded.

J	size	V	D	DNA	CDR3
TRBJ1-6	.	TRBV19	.	TGTGCCAGTAGTCTACAGGAGCTCTATAATTCACCCCTCCACTTT	CASSLQELYNSPLHF
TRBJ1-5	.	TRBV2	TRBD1	TGTGCCAGCAGCGCGACAGGGAAGAGCGGTCAGCCCCAGCATTTT	CASSATGKSGQPQHF
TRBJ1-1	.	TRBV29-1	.	TGCAGCGTTATAACCTGGGGGGCTGAAGCTTTCTTT	CSVITWGAEAFF
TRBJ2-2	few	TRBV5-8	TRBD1	TGTGCCAGCAGCTTGGGGACAGGGGACACCGGGGAGCTGTTTTTT	CASSLGTGDTGELFF
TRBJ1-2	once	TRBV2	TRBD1	TGTGCCAGCAGGGGATTGGACAGGGCTTCTTATGGCTACACCTTC	CASRGLDRASYGYTF
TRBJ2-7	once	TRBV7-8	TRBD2	TGTGCCAGCAGCCCCCGAGGACTAGCGGGAGGCTACGAGCAGTACTTC	CASSPRGLAGGYEQYF
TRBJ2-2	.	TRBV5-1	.	TGCGCCAGCAGCCCAAGCCGACAGACGGCCGGGGAGCTGTTTTTT	CASSPSRQTAGELFF
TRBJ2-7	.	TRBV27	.	TGTGCCAGCAGCCGCCGGGAGACCTACGAGCAGTACTTC	CASSRRETYEQYF
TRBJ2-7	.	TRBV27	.	TGTGCCAGCTCTGGGGCCCCGGGCCGAGACTCCTACGAGCAGTACTTC	CASSGAPGRDSYEQYF
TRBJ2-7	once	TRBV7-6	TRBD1	TGTGCCAGCAGCTTAGCAGGACAGGTCTACGAGCAGTACTTC	CASSLAGQVYEQYF
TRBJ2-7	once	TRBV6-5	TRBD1	TGTGCCAGCAGTTACACTCAGGGGGAATACGAGCAGTACTTC	CASSYTQGEYEQYF
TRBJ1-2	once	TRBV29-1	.	TGCAGCTCAACAGGGTTGTATGGCTACACCTTC	CSSTGLYGYTF
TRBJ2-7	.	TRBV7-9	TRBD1	TGTGCCAGCAGAAGGACAGGGTCCGCCTACGAGCAGTACTTC	CASRRTGSAYEQYF
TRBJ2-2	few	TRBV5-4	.	TGTGCCAGCTCTCCGGAGTGGAACACCGGGGAGCTGTTTTTT	CASSPEWNTGELFF
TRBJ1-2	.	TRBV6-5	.	TGTGCCAGCAGTGCCCAGGGGTACCCTCCCTATGGCTACACCTTC	CASSAQGYPPYGYTF
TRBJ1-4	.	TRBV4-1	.	TGCGCCAGCAGCCAAGATCCTTGGGAAAGCGGGGCCCCTAATGAAAAACTGTTTTTT	CASSQDPWESGAPNEKLFF
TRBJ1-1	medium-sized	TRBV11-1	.	TGTGCCAGCAGCTTCGGTCAGACAAACACTGAAGCTTTCTTT	CASSFGQTNTEAFF
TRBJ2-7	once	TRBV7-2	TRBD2	TGTGCCAGCAGCGCCAGCGGGGGGGCCACCTACGAGCAGTACTTC	CASSASGGATYEQYF
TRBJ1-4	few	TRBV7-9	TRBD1	TGTGCCAGCAGCGCGACAGGGCCTCGTAATGAAAAACTGTTTTTT	CASSATGPRNEKLFF
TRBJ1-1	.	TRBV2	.	TGTGCCAGCAGCGGGGCACAGGGAGTGCGTGCTTTCTTT	CASSGAQGVRAFF
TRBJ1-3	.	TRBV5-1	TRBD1	TGCGCCAGCAGCTTGAGGACAGGGGATTCGGTCGTAAACACCATATATTTT	CASSLRTGDSVVNTIYF
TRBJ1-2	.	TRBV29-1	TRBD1	TGCAGCGTCGGGGGACAGAATCATGGCTACACCTTC	CSVGGQNHGYTF
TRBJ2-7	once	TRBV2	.	TGTGCCAGCAAAAAAGCCCCTCCGAGCGAGCAGTACTTC	CASKKAPPSEQYF
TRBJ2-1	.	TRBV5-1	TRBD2	TGCGCCAGCAGCTTAGCGGGAGGGAGTAGGTACAATGAGCAGTTCTTC	CASSLAGGSRYNEQFF
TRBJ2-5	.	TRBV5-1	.	TGCGCCAGCAGCTTGAGACAGCCCCAAGAGACCCAGTACTTC	CASSLRQPQETQYF
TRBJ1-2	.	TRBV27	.	TGTGCCAGCGGTTGGGGCCTCCAGGGCTACACCTTC	CASGWGLQGYTF
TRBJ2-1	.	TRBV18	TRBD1	TGTGCCAGCTCACAGCCGGGACAGGGGAACTACAATGAGCAGTTCTTC	CASSQPGQGNYNEQFF
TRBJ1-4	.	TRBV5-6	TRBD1	TGTGCCAGCAGCTTTATGGCAGGGGGCTTGGAGGAAAAACTGTTTTTT	CASSFMAGGLEEKLFF
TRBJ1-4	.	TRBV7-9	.	TGTGCCAGCAGCCCCCGCGAGGGTGGGGAAAAACTGTTTTTT	CASSPREGGEKLFF
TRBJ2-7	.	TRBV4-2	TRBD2	TGTGCCAGCAGCCAAGAGGACGAGGGTAGCGGGGGGCGGGAGCAGTACTTC	CASSQEDEGSGGREQYF
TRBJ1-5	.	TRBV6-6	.	TGTGCCAGCAGACTTAGAGGGGGTCAGCCCCAGCATTTT	CASRLRGGQPQHF
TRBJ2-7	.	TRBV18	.	TGTGCCAGCTCACCACCGCGGACAGAGAGCTCCTACGAGCAGTACTTC	CASSPPRTESSYEQYF
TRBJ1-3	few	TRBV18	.	TGTGCCAGCTCACCAGAACAGGATTCTGGAAACACCATATATTTT	CASSPEQDSGNTIYF
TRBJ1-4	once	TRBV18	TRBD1	TGTGCCAGCTCAAAGGACAGGGCGGATGAAAAACTGTTTTTT	CASSKDRADEKLFF
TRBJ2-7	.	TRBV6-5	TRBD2	TGTGCCAGCACAGCGGGAGGCTACGAGCAGTACTTC	CASTAGGYEQYF
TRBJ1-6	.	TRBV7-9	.	TGTGCCAGCAGGGGGCGAAGCTCCTATAATTCACCCCTCCACTTT	CASRGRSSYNSPLHF
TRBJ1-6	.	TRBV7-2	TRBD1	TGTGCCGGCCGGCCGACGGACAGGGACCTTAATTCACCCCTCCACTTT	CAGRPTDRDLNSPLHF
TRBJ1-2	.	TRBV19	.	TGTGCCAGTAGTCGGCCGGGACTAAAGGCTGTTGGCTACACCTTC	CASSRPGLKAVGYTF
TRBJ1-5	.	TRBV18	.	TGTGCCAGCTCACTTCGGACTAATCAGCCCCAGCATTTT	CASSLRTNQPQHF
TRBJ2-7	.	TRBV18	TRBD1	TGTGCCAGCTCACCACTTGCGACAGGGGACGAGCAGTACTTC	CASSPLATGDEQYF
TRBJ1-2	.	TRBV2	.	TGTGCCAGCAGGGGTTTGAGGTACTCCAACTATGGCTACACCTTC	CASRGLRYSNYGYTF
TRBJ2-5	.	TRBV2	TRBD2	TGTGCCAGCAGTGAAGACGAACTAGCGCATCAAGAGACCCAGTACTTC	CASSEDELAHQETQYF
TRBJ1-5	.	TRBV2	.	TGTGCCAGCAGTGCTCTGTCAGGGTATAGCAGTCAGCCCCAGCATTTT	CASSALSGYSSQPQHF
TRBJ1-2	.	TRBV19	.	TGTGCCACGAACAACTATAACTATGGCTACACCTTC	CATNNYNYGYTF
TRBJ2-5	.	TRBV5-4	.	TGTGCCAGCAGCTTGGCGTTACAAGAGACCCAGTACTTC	CASSLALQETQYF
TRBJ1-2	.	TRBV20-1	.	TGCAGTGCTAGTCCGAACTATGGCTACACCTTC	CSASPNYGYTF
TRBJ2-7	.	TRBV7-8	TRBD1	TGTGCCAGCAGCGGACTTATTGAGGGGGCTCCTAGGGAGCAGTACTTC	CASSGLIEGAPREQYF
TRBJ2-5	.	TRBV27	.	TGTGCCAGCAGTTTTATGGAGTGGGAGACCCAGTACTTC	CASSFMEWETQYF
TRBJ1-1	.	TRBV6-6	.	TGTGCCAGCAGTTACACCAGGTCGAACACTGAAGCTTTCTTT	CASSYTRSNTEAFF